This T cell receptor beta chain was profiled in a study of human T cells and chemical hapten exposure. Study-wide background: Patch tests applied 0.01% DPC to the upper back, read at 6 days.

The sample holds many counts of this clonotype. Its antigen is not identified. V dropped 3 bases and J dropped 0 bases, with 6 bases sitting between them. The germline V gene has CDR1 MNHNS and CDR2 SASEGT. The CDR3 spans 14 residues. Study-wide points: Against controls, expanded TCRs gave rise to significantly more large CDR3 similarity clusters.

The time point is: patch test 2, 6 weeks after DPC sensitization. Treatment denoted: therapeutic diphenylcyclopropenone sensitization with weekly scalp DPC. The drawing of blood occurred before each patch test was applied. The study enrolled 18 to 70-year-old alopecia patients suitable for DPC. TCRdb re-analysed the RACE reads in MiXCR, keeping a single row per CDR3 protein. Found here are 84,000 or so distinct CDR3 sequences, about 9.4% of them singletons; the top ten hold approximately 2.5%. Specimen: whole blood, collected in connection with sensitization to the hapten diphenylcyclopropenone (DPC). This receptor was obtained from a woman aged 30 to 39 with alopecia areata. Some clones in this sample may be carry-over from other donors' samples. The rearrangement uses TRBV6-1 and TRBJ1-5; D is unresolved. The CDR3 loop reads CASSERYSNQPQHF. The CDR3 coding sequence is TGTGCCAGCAGTGAGAGGTATAGCAATCAGCCCCAGCATTTT.